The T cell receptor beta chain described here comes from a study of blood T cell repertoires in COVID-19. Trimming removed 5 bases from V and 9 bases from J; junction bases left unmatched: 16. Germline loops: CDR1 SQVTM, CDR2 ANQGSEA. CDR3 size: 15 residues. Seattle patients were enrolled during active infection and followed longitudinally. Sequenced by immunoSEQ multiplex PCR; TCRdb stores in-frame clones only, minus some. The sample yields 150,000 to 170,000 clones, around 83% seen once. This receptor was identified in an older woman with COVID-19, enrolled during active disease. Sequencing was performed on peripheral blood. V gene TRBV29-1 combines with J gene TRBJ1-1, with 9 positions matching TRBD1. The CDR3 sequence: CSVSPEEGQGLKAFF. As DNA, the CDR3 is TGCAGCGTTTCCCCGGAGGAGGGACAGGGCCTCAAAGCTTTCTTT.